This TCR beta chain appears in the sequencing data of a study of cytomegalovirus exposure and HLA in healthy donors. Germline lookup yields CDR1 MGHDK and CDR2 SYGVNS. The V gene lost 5 bases and the J gene lost 7 bases, with 14 bases spanning the gap. CDR3 length equals 14 residues. 60 Vbeta and 13 Jbeta primers were used in PCR. Libraries were prepared by immunoSEQ multiplex PCR; TCRdb keeps only in-frame clonotypes and omits some of them. The sample lists about 120,000 clones, approximately 79% seen once, with 2% to 2.5% in the top ten. As concerns this clone: The antigen is unknown.

Study-level points and caveats: Most TCRs appeared rarely, but some public TCRs recurred in many donors.

This receptor was obtained from a man under 40 in good health and CMV-seronegative. This chain connects TRBV25-1 to TRBJ2-2; the D gene is possibly TRBD2 (5 bases). The sample comprised PBMCs. The CDR3 here is CASSQAWESGELFF. DNA of the CDR3: TGTGCCAGCAGTCAGGCGTGGGAGAGCGGGGAGCTGTTTTTT.